This TCR beta chain appears in the sequencing data of a study of CD8 T cells in ankylosing spondylitis. The study, taken as a whole, reports: Disease-linked clones were reportedly significantly enriched in matched ankylosing spondylitis synovial fluid. Typical of ankylosing spondylitis blood, it appeared, was a TCR beta motif of several highly homologous variants. Disease-linked clones proved CD8+ and comparatively uncommon in peripheral blood.

Researchers built TCR beta libraries using quantitative 5'-RACE with molecular barcodes. From the 5' RACE reads, TCRdb called clonotypes with MiXCR, one entry per CDR3 protein. The sample includes some 270,000 distinct CDR3 sequences, 15% to 20% of them seen just once. Germline V lookup: CDR1 SEHNR, CDR2 FQNEAQ (reference sequence). The trim removed 1 base at V and 5 bases at J, leaving 5 bases unmatched. The CDR3 consists of 15 residues. This clonotype has a count of ten or more. As yet, its antigen is unknown. This chain connects TRBV7-9 to TRBJ2-5; 9 positions match TRBD2. The sequenced sample was blood, either unsorted or a sorted T cell fraction (not recorded which). This clonotype was sampled from a male donor with ankylosing spondylitis or in good health (not recorded which). CDR3 protein: CASSLVVAGVETQYF. CDR3 bases: TGTGCCAGCAGCTTAGTAGTAGCGGGAGTCGAGACCCAGTACTTC.